Below, 12 T cell receptor beta chains from the same sample are listed, as sequenced in a study of shared clonotypes between healthy human individuals. The protocol was immunoSEQ multiplex PCR, while the TCRdb copy is restricted to in-frame clones and leaves out a portion. The repertoire consists of some 240,000 clones, with over 50% occurring once and the leading ten covering over 8.5%. The source material was memory CD4+ T cells sorted from blood. Specified subset: CD45RA-negative fraction. Receptors originate from a man aged 30-40 years in good health.

The rearrangement joins TRBV5-1 to TRBJ2-2, with 8 bases that match TRBD1. V lost 3 bases to trimming and J lost 7 bases; unmatched junction nucleotides: 8. Germline V lookup: CDR1 SGHRS, CDR2 YFSETQ. CDR3 length: 15 residues. The DNA of the CDR3 is TGCGCCAGCAGCTCCCGGACAGGGAGTAGCGGGGAGCTGTTTTTT. Residues: CASSSRTGSSGELFF. The full variable domain, with the rest looked up from reference TRBV5-1 and TRBJ2-2, is KAGVTQTPRYLIKTRGQQVTLSCSPISGHRSVSWYQQTPGQGLQFLFEYFSETQRNKGNFPGRFSGRQFSNSRSEMNVSTLELGDSALYLCASSSRTGSSGELFFGEGSRLTVL.

This clone has a count of ten or more. V is TRBV2 and J is TRBJ1-1; D remains unclear. Trimming shortened V by 6 bases and J by 3 bases, and 14 bases separated the two germline ends. Germline loops: CDR1 SNHLY, CDR2 FYNNEI. This CDR3 is built from 14 residues. The CDR3 loop is CASRLYGGHTEAFF. The CDR3 region has the DNA TGTGCCAGCAGACTTTACGGAGGGCACACTGAAGCTTTCTTT.

This clone was seen only a few times. The genes are TRBV5-4 and TRBJ2-3; D is perhaps TRBD1 or TRBD2 (5 bases each). The CDR3 totals 15 residues. Between the trimmed V and J ends, which lost 1 base and 3 bases, there was a span of 12 bases. CDR1 is SGHNT and CDR2 is YYREEE in the germline V gene (reference sequence). CDR3 coding DNA: TGTGCCAGCAGCTTGAAGATGGGGGTAACAGATACGCAGTATTTT. Its protein is CASSLKMGVTDTQYF.

This clone was detected a few times. This chain uses TRBV5-1 with TRBJ2-3, with D uncertain. Per the germline V gene, CDR1 is SGHRS and CDR2 is YFSETQ. V was pared by 0 bases and J by 0 bases, with 8 bases between. CDR3 length: 15 residues. Written as DNA, the CDR3 is TGCGCCAGCAGCTTGGGGCAGGCTAGCACAGATACGCAGTATTTT. Translation: CASSLGQASTDTQYF.

The chain links TRBV5-1 to TRBJ2-1; 7 positions agree with TRBD1. V was clipped by 2 bases and J by 0 bases; unmatched bases: 2. This CDR3 has 15 amino acids. Germline V gives CDR1 SGHRS, CDR2 YFSETQ. The CDR3 loop reads CASSFRDSSYNEQFF. The CDR3 DNA reads TGCGCCAGCAGCTTTAGGGACAGCTCCTACAATGAGCAGTTCTTC.

The chain employs TRBV18 and TRBJ2-3; D perhaps matches TRBD2 (6 bases). The CDR3 length is 14 residues. CDR1 is KGHSH, CDR2 LQKENI, per germline. Trimming took 6 bases from V and 5 from J, leaving 15 bases between them. The CDR3 DNA is TGTGCCAGCTCGTCAAGGGACTGGGGAGATACGCAGTATTTT. Its translation is CASSSRDWGDTQYF.

The count of this clone is one. V gene TRBV10-3 combines with J gene TRBJ2-3, with D perhaps assigned TRBD1 or TRBD2 (6 bases each). V gave up 0 bases and J gave up 4 bases, with 20 bases separating them. Per the germline V gene, CDR1 is ENHRY and CDR2 is SYGVKD. The CDR3 extends over 18 amino acids. The CDR3 protein is CAISESFGVTGGADTQYF. The CDR3 DNA is TGTGCCATCAGTGAGTCTTTCGGGGTGACAGGCGGGGCAGATACGCAGTATTTT.

This clone was detected only a few times. The gene calls are TRBV5-5 and TRBJ1-5, with D maybe TRBD1 (5 bases). The CDR3 loop spans 14 amino acids. Germline CDR1 SGHKS, CDR2 YYEKEE (reference sequence). Trimming pared 0 bases from V and 5 bases from J, leaving 9 bases between. CDR3 sequence: CASSLAAGHQPQHF. CDR3 DNA sequence: TGTGCCAGCAGCTTGGCGGCAGGGCATCAGCCCCAGCATTTT.

This clone was counted many times. V gene TRBV11-3 combines with J gene TRBJ2-5, with 7 nucleotides matching TRBD1. The germline gives CDR1 SGHNT, CDR2 YENEEA. The CDR3 spans 13 residues. V lost 5 bases to trimming and J lost 1 base; unmatched junction nucleotides: 1. CDR3 sequence reads: CASSRDSQETQYF. The CDR3, as DNA: TGTGCCAGCAGCCGGGACAGCCAAGAGACCCAGTACTTC. The full variable domain, rest sourced from reference TRBV11-3 and TRBJ2-5, is EAGVVQSPRYKIIEKKQPVAFWCNPISGHNTLYWYLQNLGQGPELLIRYENEEAVDDSQLPKDRFSAERLKGVDSTLKIQPAELGDSAVYLCASSRDSQETQYFGPGTRLLVL.

The rearrangement joins TRBV7-9 to TRBJ2-3; D call uncertain. Germline V lookup: CDR1 SEHNR, CDR2 FQNEAQ (reference sequence). Trimming took 5 bases from V and 4 from J, leaving 10 bases between them. This CDR3 contains 13 residues. In DNA form, the CDR3 reads TGTGCCAGCAGCCCCCGCCCATCAGATACGCAGTATTTT. This gives the protein CASSPRPSDTQYF.

The chain carries TRBV6-9 and TRBJ2-4, with a weak D call TRBD1 (5 bases). Germline V gives CDR1 MNHGY, CDR2 SVAAGI. The length of the CDR3 is 15 residues. V lost 6 bases and J lost 0, with 12 bases in between. In DNA, the CDR3 is TGTGCCAGCAGGATCCTACAGGTAGCCAAAAACATTCAGTACTTC. Its translation: CASRILQVAKNIQYF.

The chain uses TRBV30 and TRBJ1-2; 11 bases map to TRBD1. Germline-derived CDR1 and CDR2 are GTSNPN and SVGIG (reference sequence). The CDR3 has 15 residues. V lost 1 base to trimming and J lost 6 bases; unmatched junction nucleotides: 7. The CDR3 DNA follows: TGTGCCTGGAGTGCCGGGACAGGGGGTTCGGATGGCTACACCTTC. Translating gives CAWSAGTGGSDGYTF.